Included here is one T cell receptor beta chain sequence, with context. The data were taken from a study of blood T cell repertoires in COVID-19. V lost 2 bases and J lost 3; bases outside the gene matches: 7. The CDR3 extends over 17 amino acids. From germline, CDR1 is MRHNA and CDR2 SNTAGT. TCRdb's table, derived via immunoSEQ multiplex PCR, lists solely in-frame clones and lacks some. The sample lists over 100,000 clones; approximately 90% were seen once. This clonotype was sampled from a man aged 55 to 70 with COVID-19, enrolled during active disease. V gene TRBV6-4 combines with J gene TRBJ2-7; 13 nucleotides agree with TRBD2. Material for sequencing was peripheral blood. CDR3 in DNA: TGTGCCAGCAGTGACCCGCCGGGACTAGCGGGGAACTACGAGCAGTACTTC. Protein: CASSDPPGLAGNYEQYF.